This T cell receptor (beta chain) was obtained from a study of blood T cell repertoires in COVID-19. At the level of the study: PBMCs, B-cell-depleted T cells, or T cells provided the cDNA or gDNA that made up the material.

Some clones are missing from TCRdb's copy, which holds only in-frame ones; the method was immunoSEQ multiplex PCR. In the table there are approximately 320,000 clones, 87% of which are singletons. Across about two dozen US areas, participants ranged in age from 18 to 89 years. In germline, CDR1 is GTSNPN, CDR2 SVGIG (reference sequence). The V end was cut by 5 bases, the J end by 0 bases, with 10 bases between. CDR3 length: 13 residues. Sequenced input: PBMCs or T cells enriched from blood (not recorded which). The receptor was isolated from a woman aged 18-29 years who had recovered from COVID-19. The chain uses TRBV30 and TRBJ1-2; D unresolved. The CDR3 sequence is CAWEEGANYGYTF. In DNA, the CDR3 is TGTGCCTGGGAGGAAGGAGCTAACTATGGCTACACCTTC.